These 22 T cell receptor beta chains came from one sample sequenced in a study of vaccination effects on CD4 cells after COVID-19. No antigen has been identified for these receptors. Prior to sequencing, the ViraFEST assay stimulated PBMC with viral peptide pools, which expanded the antigen-specific CD4+ T cells. Once cultured for under 11 days, the cells underwent separation to obtain CD4+ T cells. Nobody among the vaccine recipients had prior SARS-CoV-2 infection (nucleocapsid antibodies were negative). This table comes from immunoSEQ multiplex PCR, and its TCRdb copy is limited to in-frame clones, with some not included. The sample consists of tens of thousands of clones, about 60% of them appearing once. Here the sequenced sample was CD4+ T cells from PBMCs cultured with HCoV-OC43 spike peptides, taken before COVID-19 vaccination. Subset defined: HCoV-OC43 spike overlapping peptide pool stimulation. The source of these receptors is a human donor who received a COVID-19 vaccine.

The rearrangement links TRBV5-1 to TRBJ1-5, with D maybe TRBD1 (5 bases). From germline, CDR1 is SGHRS and CDR2 YFSETQ. Trimming took 2 bases from V and 5 from J, leaving 11 bases between them. This CDR3 contains 14 residues. CDR3 DNA: TGCGCCAGCAGCTTCGGGGGAGGGGATCAGCCCCAGCATTTT. It yields the protein CASSFGGGDQPQHF. The complete variable domain, with remaining parts taken from reference TRBV5-1 and TRBJ1-5, reads KAGVTQTPRYLIKTRGQQVTLSCSPISGHRSVSWYQQTPGQGLQFLFEYFSETQRNKGNFPGRFSGRQFSNSRSEMNVSTLELGDSALYLCASSFGGGDQPQHFGDGTRLSIL.

This clone was detected only once. The genes are TRBV7-9 and TRBJ1-1, with D possibly being TRBD1 (5 bases). Germline values: CDR1 SEHNR, CDR2 FQNEAQ (reference sequence). The CDR3 is made up of 16 amino acids. Trimming stripped 1 base from V and 0 bases from J, with 12 bases between. CDR3: CASSLVGGSMNTEAFF. CDR3 DNA: TGTGCCAGCAGCTTAGTTGGGGGATCCATGAACACTGAAGCTTTCTTT. Full variable domain (rest looked up from reference TRBV7-9 and TRBJ1-1): DTGVSQNPRHKITKRGQNVTFRCDPISEHNRLYWYRQTLGQGPEFLTYFQNEAQLEKSRLLSDRFSAERPKGSFSTLEIQRTEQGDSAMYLCASSLVGGSMNTEAFFGQGTRLTVV.

The chain uses TRBV5-1 and TRBJ1-2, with 7 bases fitting TRBD1. Germline assignment: CDR1 SGHRS and CDR2 YFSETQ. The CDR3 contains 15 residues. The V segment lost 3 bases and the J segment 1 base; nucleotides outside the gene matches: 6. CDR3 loop: CASSYGDSGNYGYTF. CDR3 sequence (DNA): TGCGCCAGCAGCTACGGGGACAGCGGTAACTATGGCTACACCTTC.

This sequence joins TRBV7-6 and TRBJ2-2, with D perhaps matching TRBD1 (5 bases). Germline loops: CDR1 SGHVS, CDR2 FNYEAQ. Trimming stripped 5 bases from V and 2 bases from J, with 12 bases between. The CDR3 is 15 amino acids. The CDR3 DNA is TGTGCCAGCAGCCCTGGACATACCAACACCGGGGAGCTGTTTTTT. Its translation is CASSPGHTNTGELFF.

This rearrangement joins TRBV5-6 to TRBJ2-7, with D hard to call. The CDR3 is 13 residues long. The germline gives CDR1 SGHDT, CDR2 YYEEEE. V lost 4 bases, J lost 0 bases, and 8 bases lay in between. Here the CDR3 reads CASSEDPSYEQYF. In DNA, the CDR3 is TGTGCCAGCAGCGAGGACCCCTCCTACGAGCAGTACTTC.

This clone appeared a few times. This sequence joins TRBV19 and TRBJ2-1, with D uncertain. Germline assignment: CDR1 LNHDA and CDR2 SQIVND (reference sequence). The CDR3 covers 14 residues. Trimming removed 6 bases at V and 0 bases at J, with 9 bases between. CDR3 sequence: CASRARSSYNEQFF. The CDR3 region has the DNA TGTGCCAGTAGGGCCCGAAGCTCCTACAATGAGCAGTTCTTC.

V is TRBV5-4 and J is TRBJ1-2; no firm D call. There are 13 residues in the CDR3. Deletions cut 0 bases from V and 4 bases from J, with 7 bases between. The germline CDR1 and CDR2 sequences are SGHNT and YYREEE (reference sequence). The CDR3 DNA sequence: TGTGCCAGCAGCTTGGGGGGTACCTATGGCTACACCTTC. This sequence encodes CASSLGGTYGYTF. Combining the CDR3 with reference TRBV5-4 and TRBJ1-2 gives the whole variable domain ETGVTQSPTHLIKTRGQQVTLRCSSQSGHNTVSWYQQALGQGPQFIFQYYREEENGRGNFPPRFSGLQFPNYSSELNVNALELDDSALYLCASSLGGTYGYTFGSGTRLTVV.

The table lists this clone with a few counts. The V call is TRBV19, the J call TRBJ2-7; 8 bases map to TRBD1. The length of the CDR3 is 14 residues. CDR1 and CDR2 from the germline V gene are LNHDA and SQIVND (reference sequence). The J segment lost 4 bases and the V segment lost 5 bases, leaving 7 bases of the junction unmatched. The CDR3 nucleotides are TGTGCCAGTAGTCCCCGGGACAGGCTTTACGAGCAGTACTTC. Its protein product is CASSPRDRLYEQYF. The full variable domain, rest sourced from reference TRBV19 and TRBJ2-7, is DGGITQSPKYLFRKEGQNVTLSCEQNLNHDAMYWYRQDPGQGLRLIYYSQIVNDFQKGDIAEGYSVSREKKESFPLTVTSAQKNPTAFYLCASSPRDRLYEQYFGPGTRLTVT.

This clone has only a few counts. CDR3 DNA: TGTGCCAGCAGAAATACAGGGGGCTATGGCTACACCTTC. As protein: CASRNTGGYGYTF. The rearrangement joins TRBV6-5 to TRBJ1-2; 8 nucleotides match TRBD1. CDR1 and CDR2 (germline): MNHEY, SVGAGI. Germline trimming cut 6 bases from V and 4 bases from J; bases unmatched to any gene: 4. This CDR3 is built from 13 residues.

V and J are TRBV3-1 (or the pseudogene TRBV3-2) and TRBJ2-3; D uncertain. The germline V gene encodes CDR1 LGHDT and CDR2 YNNKEL (reference sequence). With 1 base removed from V and 0 bases from J, the gap between germline ends came to 8 bases. This CDR3 contains 15 residues. The CDR3 here is CASSQGPVSTDTQYF. The DNA for the CDR3 is TGTGCCAGCAGCCAAGGTCCAGTTAGCACAGATACGCAGTATTTT.

The V gene is TRBV7-8, the J gene TRBJ2-5; TRBD1 or TRBD2 may be the D gene (6 bases each). Germline CDR1 reads SGHVS; CDR2 reads FQNEAQ. CDR3 length equals 14 residues. V shed 1 base and J shed 5 bases, with 11 bases lying between them. The CDR3 sequence: CASSLGRGQETQYF. The CDR3 DNA is TGTGCCAGCAGCTTAGGACGGGGGCAGGAGACCCAGTACTTC.

This chain connects TRBV3-1 (or the pseudogene TRBV3-2) to TRBJ1-2, with TRBD1 as a possible D gene (6 bases). The CDR3 has 14 residues. Germline assignment: CDR1 LGHDT and CDR2 YNNKEL (reference sequence). Trimming took 2 bases from V and 5 from J, leaving 12 bases between them. The CDR3 DNA is TGTGCCAGCAGCCAACTGGGGGCCAGTTATGGCTACACCTTC. The encoded protein is CASSQLGASYGYTF.

This chain connects TRBV5-4 to TRBJ1-1, with 8 bases that match TRBD1. Germline lookup yields CDR1 SGHNT and CDR2 YYREEE (reference sequence). The CDR3 spans 14 residues. Trimming took 5 bases from V and 2 from J; bases not matched to a gene: 5. CDR3 in amino acids: CASSRGQGNTEAFF. The CDR3, as DNA: TGTGCCAGCAGTCGAGGACAGGGCAACACTGAAGCTTTCTTT.

The CDR3 DNA follows: TGTGCCAGCAGCCCTAGACTAGCGGGGAGTAGCGATGAGCAGTTCTTC. It encodes CASSPRLAGSSDEQFF. The V call is TRBV5-4, the J call TRBJ2-1, with 11 bases aligning to TRBD2. The germline V gene has CDR1 SGHNT and CDR2 YYREEE (reference sequence). V lost 4 bases to trimming and J lost 8 bases; unmatched junction nucleotides: 11. The CDR3 totals 16 residues.

The chain combines TRBV19 with TRBJ1-5; a possible D gene is TRBD1 (6 bases). The V end was cut by 2 bases, the J end by 1 base, with 9 bases between. The CDR3 is 15 residues long. Germline V gene sequence: CDR1 LNHDA, CDR2 SQIVND (reference sequence). CDR3 amino acids: CASSITGQSNQPQHF. In DNA, the CDR3 is TGTGCCAGTAGTATAACGGGACAAAGCAATCAGCCCCAGCATTTT.

This clone was picked up a small number of times. The chain carries TRBV18 and TRBJ2-2; tentatively, D is TRBD2 (6 bases). V lost 2 bases and J lost 6, with 16 bases in between. Germline loops: CDR1 KGHSH, CDR2 LQKENI. The CDR3 spans 16 residues. The CDR3 sequence is CASSPFRGGTPGELFF. The CDR3 DNA is TGTGCCAGCTCACCATTTCGCGGAGGGACCCCCGGGGAGCTGTTTTTT.

This sequence joins TRBV2 and TRBJ2-7; D may be TRBD1 (6 bases). Trimming left V 6 bases short and J 3 bases short, with 6 bases between. CDR3 size: 11 residues. The germline V gene has CDR1 SNHLY and CDR2 FYNNEI. The CDR3, as DNA: TGTGCCAGCAGGGGACACTACGAGCAGTACTTC. Protein sequence: CASRGHYEQYF.

Concerning this clone: The germline gene is not matched at one end of the junction; a read error may be the cause. The V and J genes are TRBV6-6 and TRBJ1-2; D not resolved. In germline, CDR1 is MNHNY, CDR2 SVGAGI (reference sequence). The CDR3 has 14 residues. CDR3 sequence (DNA): TGTGCCGGCAGCAAAGATGGGTCCGACTATGGCTACACCTTC. This encodes CAGSKDGSDYGYTF.

The V gene is TRBV10-3, the J gene TRBJ2-1; D possibly corresponds to TRBD2 (7 bases). Trimming shortened V by 0 bases and J by 6 bases, and 15 bases separated the two germline ends. Germline V gene data show CDR1 as ENHRY and CDR2 as SYGVKD. The CDR3 sequence is 16 residues long. CDR3 amino acids: CAISESTGGLFNEQFF. The CDR3 region has the DNA TGTGCCATCAGTGAGTCAACGGGGGGCCTCTTCAATGAGCAGTTCTTC.

The V and J genes are TRBV2 and TRBJ2-5; D might be TRBD1 (5 bases). From germline, CDR1 is SNHLY and CDR2 FYNNEI. CDR3 length: 14 amino acids. V was shortened by 7 bases and J by 5 bases, with 17 bases between the two germline ends. Here the CDR3 reads CASIRANSGETQYF. CDR3 nucleotides: TGTGCCAGCATCAGGGCTAATAGTGGTGAGACCCAGTACTTC.

This CDR3 is CASSPAADTQYF. As DNA, the CDR3 is TGTGCCAGCTCACCAGCGGCAGATACGCAGTATTTT. This sequence joins TRBV18 and TRBJ2-3; unclear D gene. This CDR3 is built from 12 residues. Germline V gives CDR1 KGHSH, CDR2 LQKENI. V was cut by 2 bases and J by 4 bases, with 4 bases left in between.

The chain carries TRBV27 and TRBJ2-5, with a tentative D call TRBD1 (6 bases). Germline assignment: CDR1 MNHEY and CDR2 SMNVEV (reference sequence). CDR3 size: 14 residues. Trimming cost V 5 bases and J 5 bases, with 15 bases left between them. The CDR3 region has the DNA TGTGCCAGCAGTCCTACAGGGAATTGGGAGACCCAGTACTTC. This encodes CASSPTGNWETQYF.